This T cell receptor beta chain emerged from a study of T cell responses to AZD1222 COVID-19 vaccine. Unmatched junction bases numbered 5, after V lost 5 bases and J lost 7 bases. From germline, CDR1 is LNHNV and CDR2 YYDKDF (reference sequence). The CDR3 loop spans 14 amino acids. Regarding this clone: Its antigen remains unknown.

Data came from immunoSEQ multiplex PCR; TCRdb stores just in-frame clones and leaves some out. The data show roughly 200,000 clones, 80% to 95% seen once. Study-wide findings and caveats: Two AZD1222 administrations were followed by greater Spike-specific TCR breadth and depth. Spike was spanned by vaccine-associated CD4 TCRs, which were dominant at 160-218 and 743-854. Repertoires were obtained solely post-peak T cell response.

The TCR sequence derives from an adult in good health. The chain employs TRBV15 and TRBJ1-6; TRBD1 matches 7 bases. Sample: peripheral blood, taken on day 0 of AZD1222 vaccination. The CDR3 protein is CATSRTGGNSPLHF. The CDR3 region has the DNA TGTGCCACCAGCCGGACAGGTGGGAATTCACCCCTCCACTTT. The whole variable domain, remainder taken from reference TRBV15 and TRBJ1-6, is DAMVIQNPRYQVTQFGKPVTLSCSQTLNHNVMYWYQQKSSQAPKLLFHYYDKDFNNEADTPDNFQSRRPNTSFCFLDIRSPGLGDTAMYLCATSRTGGNSPLHFGNGTRLTVT.